This passage covers 30 T cell receptor beta chains from one sample sequenced in a study of blood T cell repertoires in COVID-19 (TCRdb year 2020). The receptor library was made with the immunoSEQ multiplex PCR assay. Held by TCRdb, this immuneACCESS table contains in-frame sequences only and omits some clones. Under half of the omission traces to an unresolved V gene where checked; the cause of the rest is unknown. A total of 150,000 to 200,000 clones appear in this sample, 70% to 90% of them only once. The top ten clones comprise roughly 4.7% of the sample. What was sequenced was peripheral blood. These receptors all stem from a human donor in a cohort sampled during active COVID-19.

The chain links TRBV11-2 to TRBJ1-1, with D possibly TRBD1 on 5 matching bases. Per the germline V gene, CDR1 is SGHAT and CDR2 is FQNNGV. The CDR3 contains 17 residues. V lost 5 bases and J lost 4, with 23 bases in between. In nucleotides, the CDR3 is TGTGCCAGCAGCCGTCGGGGACTGGACCGTACCCCCACTGAAGCTTTCTTT. Its protein product is CASSRRGLDRTPTEAFF.

This chain links TRBV2 with TRBJ1-5; D is undetermined. The germline gives CDR1 SNHLY, CDR2 FYNNEI. Trimming shortened V by 4 bases and J by 2 bases, and 9 bases separated the two germline ends. The CDR3 runs to 14 residues. The CDR3 DNA reads TGTGCCAGCAGTGGATCCGGGGGCAATCAGCCCCAGCATTTT. Its translation: CASSGSGGNQPQHF. Full variable domain (rest looked up from reference TRBV2 and TRBJ1-5): EPEVTQTPSHQVTQMGQEVILRCVPISNHLYFYWYRQILGQKVEFLVSFYNNEISEKSEIFDDQFSVERPDGSNFTLKIRSTKLEDSAMYFCASSGSGGNQPQHFGDGTRLSIL.

The chain carries TRBV11-2 and TRBJ2-1; 7 bases fit TRBD2. The V segment lost 3 bases and the J segment 4 bases; nucleotides outside the gene matches: 3. This CDR3 region has 14 residues. Germline V gene sequence: CDR1 SGHAT, CDR2 FQNNGV. The DNA of the CDR3 is TGTGCCAGCAGCTTGGGGGGGTTATACAATGAGCAGTTCTTC. Residues: CASSLGGLYNEQFF.

The gene calls are TRBV27 and TRBJ2-7, with D tentatively TRBD1 (6 bases). The germline CDR1 and CDR2 sequences are MNHEY and SMNVEV (reference sequence). V gave up 6 bases and J gave up 3 bases, with 9 bases separating them. The CDR3 covers 12 residues. Written as DNA, the CDR3 is TGTGCCAGCAGGCAGGGGCACTACGAGCAGTACTTC. It specifies CASRQGHYEQYF.

This chain links TRBV29-1 with TRBJ1-1; D gene ambiguous. Per the germline V gene, CDR1 is SQVTM and CDR2 is ANQGSEA. The CDR3 runs to 15 residues. V was trimmed by 0 bases and J by 6 bases, leaving 17 bases between them. Written as DNA, the CDR3 is TGCAGCGTTGAAGATAGGAGGCGGCCGCTACCTGAAGCTTTCTTT. It translates to CSVEDRRRPLPEAFF.

This chain connects TRBV27 to TRBJ2-3, with a weak D call TRBD2 (5 bases). The germline V gene has CDR1 MNHEY and CDR2 SMNVEV (reference sequence). Trimming shortened V by 2 bases and J by 5 bases, and 8 bases separated the two germline ends. The CDR3 is made up of 13 amino acids. CDR3 in DNA: TGTGCCAGCAGTTTAGGCAGCGGAGATACGCAGTATTTT. Amino acid sequence: CASSLGSGDTQYF.

This chain links TRBV9 with TRBJ2-2, with 7 nucleotides matching TRBD2. Germline CDR1 SGDLS, CDR2 YYNGEE. This CDR3 is built from 16 residues. After removal of 3 bases from V and 1 base from J, the junction contained 6 bases not matched to a gene. The CDR3 here is CASSATGLKNTGELFF. The CDR3, as DNA: TGTGCCAGCAGCGCAACGGGACTAAAGAACACCGGGGAGCTGTTTTTT.

The chain carries TRBV7-2 and TRBJ2-1; possibly TRBD1 for D (6 bases). Germline values: CDR1 SGHTA, CDR2 FQGNSA. The ends were cut back, 0 bases at V and 8 bases at J, with 11 bases in the middle. The CDR3 has 14 residues. The CDR3 coding sequence is TGTGCCAGCAGCTTAGCGGCAGGGGTTTATGAGCAGTTCTTC. Amino acid sequence: CASSLAAGVYEQFF. Variable domain in full (rest from reference TRBV7-2 and TRBJ2-1): GAGVSQSPSNKVTEKGKDVELRCDPISGHTALYWYRQSLGQGLEFLIYFQGNSAPDKSGLPSDRFSAERTGGSVSTLTIQRTQQEDSAVYLCASSLAAGVYEQFFGPGTRLTVL.

This sequence joins TRBV11-2 and TRBJ2-1; TRBD2 matches 8 bases. The CDR3 has 16 amino acids. Germline V gene lookup returns CDR1 SGHAT and CDR2 FQNNGV. Trimming cost V 0 bases and J 8 bases; bases outside gene matches: 9. Here the CDR3 reads CASSLDGRGGPDEQFF. As DNA, the CDR3 is TGTGCCAGCAGCTTAGATGGCCGGGGGGGCCCCGATGAGCAGTTCTTC.

The chain recombines TRBV7-9 with TRBJ2-4; D gene uncertain. This CDR3 is 16 amino acids long. Germline CDR1 reads SEHNR; CDR2 reads FQNEAQ (reference sequence). The V and J ends lost 1 base and 0 bases respectively, with 10 bases between them. This CDR3 is CASSLGPDLAKNIQYF. In nucleotides, the CDR3 is TGTGCCAGCAGCTTAGGCCCAGACTTAGCCAAAAACATTCAGTACTTC. Full variable domain (rest looked up from reference TRBV7-9 and TRBJ2-4): DTGVSQNPRHKITKRGQNVTFRCDPISEHNRLYWYRQTLGQGPEFLTYFQNEAQLEKSRLLSDRFSAERPKGSFSTLEIQRTEQGDSAMYLCASSLGPDLAKNIQYFGAGTRLSVL.

The gene calls are TRBV9 and TRBJ1-2; D gene ambiguous. With 0 bases removed from V and 8 bases from J, the gap between germline ends came to 14 bases. CDR3 length: 14 residues. Per germline, CDR1 SGDLS and CDR2 YYNGEE. Here the CDR3 reads CASSVGLVLRGYTF. In DNA, the CDR3 is TGTGCCAGCAGCGTAGGTTTGGTCCTCAGGGGCTACACCTTC. The full variable domain, in which reference TRBV9 and TRBJ1-2 provide the parts outside the CDR3, is DSGVTQTPKHLITATGQRVTLRCSPRSGDLSVYWYQQSLDQGLQFLIQYYNGEERAKGNILERFSAQQFPDLHSELNLSSLELGDSALYFCASSVGLVLRGYTFGSGTRLTVV.

The chain employs TRBV6-6 and TRBJ2-7, with TRBD2 identical over 7 bases. Germline V gene lookup returns CDR1 MNHNY and CDR2 SVGAGI (reference sequence). V lost 2 bases to trimming and J lost 3 bases; unmatched junction nucleotides: 1. The CDR3 has 13 amino acids. The CDR3 DNA follows: TGTGCCAGCAGTTACCGGACTAGCTACGAGCAGTACTTC. Its protein is CASSYRTSYEQYF.

The chain employs TRBV2 and TRBJ2-7; TRBD1 might be the D (5 bases). The CDR3 extends over 15 amino acids. Trimming stripped 4 bases from V and 0 bases from J, with 13 bases between. From germline, CDR1 is SNHLY and CDR2 FYNNEI. As DNA, the CDR3 is TGTGCCAGCAGTGTCGGAAGGGGAAACTCCTACGAGCAGTACTTC. Encoded protein: CASSVGRGNSYEQYF.

J is TRBJ2-3 and V is TRBV6-2 or TRBV6-3, with TRBD2 identical over 7 bases. V was clipped by 7 bases and J by 5 bases; unmatched bases: 12. The CDR3 is made up of 15 amino acids. The germline V gene encodes CDR1 MNHEY and CDR2 SVGEGT. In DNA, the CDR3 is TGTGCCAGCAACCCACGGGGGACTAAAGAAGATACGCAGTATTTT. This gives the protein CASNPRGTKEDTQYF.

The chain uses TRBV27 and TRBJ2-1; 11 nucleotides align to TRBD2. The CDR3 has 15 residues. In germline, CDR1 is MNHEY, CDR2 SMNVEV (reference sequence). V lost 7 bases and J lost 7; bases outside the gene matches: 9. The CDR3 DNA reads as TGTGCCAGCACAACTCTAGCGGGAGGACTAAATGAGCAGTTCTTC. It translates to CASTTLAGGLNEQFF.

This clone appeared once. Other DNA variants within this sample encode the same CDR3. The J gene is TRBJ2-2, the V gene TRBV18, with a tentative D call TRBD2 (6 bases). This CDR3 spans 14 amino acids. Germline assignment: CDR1 KGHSH and CDR2 LQKENI. With 3 bases removed from V and 1 base from J, the gap between germline ends came to 6 bases. In DNA, the CDR3 is TGTGCCAGCTCACCGGGACTGAACACCGGGGAGCTGTTTTTT. Its translation is CASSPGLNTGELFF.

The chain uses TRBV30 and TRBJ1-2; no clear D. The germline V gene encodes CDR1 GTSNPN and CDR2 SVGIG (reference sequence). V was trimmed by 0 bases and J by 3 bases, leaving 8 bases between them. The CDR3 totals 13 residues. The CDR3: CAWSVYPDYGYTF. The CDR3 DNA reads TGTGCCTGGAGTGTATATCCAGACTATGGCTACACCTTC.

The chain is built from TRBV5-8 and TRBJ1-5, with D maybe TRBD1 (6 bases). V lost 4 bases and J lost 2, with 13 bases in between. This CDR3 has 15 amino acids. Germline CDR1 and CDR2: SGHTS and YDEGEE. The CDR3 nucleotides read TGTGCCAGCAGCCGCCACAGGGCCGGCAATCAGCCCCAGCATTTT. Its translation: CASSRHRAGNQPQHF.

The gene calls are TRBV27 and TRBJ2-7, with a possible D match to TRBD1 (6 bases). V lost 6 bases to trimming and J lost 2 bases, with 17 bases between them. This CDR3 has 15 residues. Germline loops: CDR1 MNHEY, CDR2 SMNVEV (reference sequence). The CDR3 DNA reads as TGTGCCAGCAGCCCAGGGGCAGCGGACCCCTACGAGCAGTACTTC. It encodes CASSPGAADPYEQYF.

V usage is TRBV6-2 or TRBV6-3 and J usage is TRBJ2-7; no clear D gene. Germline V CDR1 and CDR2: MNHEY, SVGEGT. Trimming took off 0 bases at V and 4 bases at J, with 10 bases between the two ends. The CDR3 length is 14 residues. Here the CDR3 reads CASSYSRRPYEQYF. The DNA of the CDR3 is TGTGCCAGCAGTTACTCCCGGCGGCCATACGAGCAGTACTTC.

The chain joins TRBV7-9 to TRBJ1-4, with unresolved D. The V and J ends lost 2 bases and 6 bases respectively, with 4 bases between them. Germline V CDR1 and CDR2: SEHNR, FQNEAQ (reference sequence). The CDR3 is 12 residues long. In DNA, the CDR3 is TGTGCCAGCAGCTTACGCGATGAAAAACTGTTTTTT. Translated: CASSLRDEKLFF.

The chain has TRBV19 and TRBJ1-2; possibly TRBD1 for D (5 bases). V dropped 8 bases and J dropped 2 bases, with 18 bases sitting between them. CDR1 and CDR2 from the germline V gene are LNHDA and SQIVND (reference sequence). The CDR3 is 15 amino acids. CDR3 in amino acids: CASHATVTTNYGYTF. The CDR3 DNA follows: TGTGCCAGTCACGCGACAGTCACCACGAACTATGGCTACACCTTC.

For this clone: Other DNA sequences in the same sample also yield this CDR3. This chain connects TRBV2 to TRBJ1-1; tentative D call: TRBD1 (6 bases). The ends were cut back, 2 bases at V and 5 bases at J, with 6 bases in the middle. Germline V gene lookup returns CDR1 SNHLY and CDR2 FYNNEI. This CDR3 has 12 amino acids. The CDR3 spells CASSEQGTEAFF. In DNA, the CDR3 is TGTGCCAGCAGTGAACAGGGGACTGAAGCTTTCTTT. Using reference TRBV2 and TRBJ1-1 for the parts outside the CDR3, the full variable domain is EPEVTQTPSHQVTQMGQEVILRCVPISNHLYFYWYRQILGQKVEFLVSFYNNEISEKSEIFDDQFSVERPDGSNFTLKIRSTKLEDSAMYFCASSEQGTEAFFGQGTRLTVV.

This clone was seen once. This sequence joins TRBV11-2 and TRBJ2-3; maybe TRBD2 (5 bases). The V gene lost 1 base and the J gene lost 2 bases, with 7 bases spanning the gap. Looked up from germline, CDR1 is SGHAT and CDR2 is FQNNGV. This CDR3 is 14 amino acids long. This CDR3 reads CASSLGGLTDTQYF. The CDR3, as DNA: TGTGCCAGCAGCTTAGGAGGACTCACAGATACGCAGTATTTT. The full variable domain, in which reference TRBV11-2 and TRBJ2-3 provide the parts outside the CDR3, is EAGVAQSPRYKIIEKRQSVAFWCNPISGHATLYWYQQILGQGPKLLIQFQNNGVVDDSQLPKDRFSAERLKGVDSTLKIQPAKLEDSAVYLCASSLGGLTDTQYFGPGTRLTVL.

In DNA form, the CDR3 reads TGTGCCAGTGCCGGAGTGGTAGGTCGCAATCAGCCCCAGCATTTT. It encodes CASAGVVGRNQPQHF. The chain couples TRBV19 to TRBJ1-5, with D hard to call. The CDR3 covers 15 residues. The V gene lost 8 bases and the J gene lost 2 bases, with 16 bases spanning the gap. Germline CDR1 reads LNHDA; CDR2 reads SQIVND (reference sequence).

This clone was recorded only once. The rearrangement links TRBV29-1 to TRBJ1-2; perhaps TRBD1 as D (5 bases). The CDR3 spans 12 residues. Germline CDR1 and CDR2: SQVTM and ANQGSEA. V was cut by 4 bases and J by 4 bases, with 10 bases left in between. For the CDR3, the DNA is TGCAGCGTTGGCACAGGTTTCTATGGCTACACCTTC. Translating gives CSVGTGFYGYTF.

This chain joins TRBV5-6 and TRBJ2-4; D is possibly TRBD1 (6 bases). V was trimmed by 0 bases and J by 0 bases, leaving 13 bases between them. CDR3 length: 17 residues. The germline CDR1 and CDR2 sequences are SGHDT and YYEEEE. In DNA form, the CDR3 reads TGTGCCAGCAGCTTGGGACAGGTTAGCCTAGCCAAAAACATTCAGTACTTC. It specifies CASSLGQVSLAKNIQYF.

This chain uses TRBV7-2 with TRBJ1-2, with 8 nucleotides matching TRBD1. Germline V gene lookup returns CDR1 SGHTA and CDR2 FQGNSA. After removal of 2 bases from V and 6 bases from J, the junction contained 8 bases not matched to a gene. This CDR3 spans 15 amino acids. The CDR3 coding sequence is TGTGCCAGCAGCTTACCCTCAGGGGGCGCTGATGGCTACACCTTC. Protein: CASSLPSGGADGYTF.

This chain uses TRBV10-2 with TRBJ2-3; possibly TRBD2 for D (5 bases). V lost 6 bases and J 2 bases, leaving 21 bases between the germline ends. CDR1 is WSHSY and CDR2 is SAAADI in the germline V gene. This CDR3 is 17 amino acids long. The CDR3 is CASSRAELPRATDTQYF. The CDR3 DNA reads as TGCGCCAGCAGCCGAGCCGAACTTCCGAGGGCCACAGATACGCAGTATTTT.

CDR3 sequence: CASSYGGGREKLFF. In DNA, the CDR3 is TGTGCCAGCAGTTACGGAGGGGGCAGAGAAAAACTGTTTTTT. V and J are TRBV6-6 and TRBJ1-4; the match to TRBD1 covers 7 bases. Germline CDR1 MNHNY, CDR2 SVGAGI (reference sequence). CDR3 length: 14 residues. Germline trimming cut 2 bases from V and 8 bases from J; bases unmatched to any gene: 5.